The 20 T cell receptor beta chains presented below share a single source sample, sequenced in a study of blood T cell repertoires in COVID-19 (dated by TCRdb to the early 2020s). The library was generated by the immunoSEQ multiplex PCR assay. In its TCRdb copy, this immuneACCESS table keeps in-frame sequences only and misses some clones. Where compared with another copy, unresolved V genes explain less than half of these, and the others have no known cause. The sample data list 50,000 to 65,000 clones, and roughly two thirds of these were observed just once. Of the sample, around half falls within the top ten clones. Sequencing was done on a sample of PBMCs or T cells enriched from blood (not recorded which). These receptors all come from a woman aged 55-70 years who had been exposed to COVID-19.

The chain recombines TRBV2 with TRBJ1-2; no reliable D call. The CDR3 has 13 residues. Germline V gene data show CDR1 as SNHLY and CDR2 as FYNNEI. Trimming shortened V by 8 bases and J by 10 bases, and 20 bases separated the two germline ends. CDR3 in amino acids: CASGVRDLMVYTF. DNA for the CDR3: TGTGCCAGCGGGGTGCGGGATTTGATGGTCTACACCTTC. Looking up the rest from reference TRBV2 and TRBJ1-2 gives the full variable domain: EPEVTQTPSHQVTQMGQEVILRCVPISNHLYFYWYRQILGQKVEFLVSFYNNEISEKSEIFDDQFSVERPDGSNFTLKIRSTKLEDSAMYFCASGVRDLMVYTFGSGTRLTVV.

This clone was observed a single time. J is TRBJ2-7 and V is TRBV11-2; weak D call: TRBD2 (6 bases). Looked up from germline, CDR1 is SGHAT and CDR2 is FQNNGV. The CDR3 totals 12 residues. The V end lost 3 bases, the J end lost 7 bases, and 10 bases lay between the germline ends. CDR3 bases: TGTGCCAGCAGCTTTGCGCGGGAAGAGCAGTACTTC. Translated, it gives CASSFAREEQYF.

V is TRBV6-2 or TRBV6-3 and J is TRBJ1-1; maybe TRBD1 (5 bases). The germline gives CDR1 MNHEY, CDR2 SVGEGT. Trimming removed 6 bases from V and 6 bases from J, with 14 bases in between. The CDR3 is made up of 13 amino acids. Written as DNA, the CDR3 is TGTGCCAGCAGACCTCTGGCGGGGGCTGAAGCTTTCTTT. It is translated as CASRPLAGAEAFF.

The chain joins TRBV11-2 to TRBJ1-2; D call uncertain. Germline CDR1 reads SGHAT; CDR2 reads FQNNGV. This CDR3 region has 14 residues. V was clipped by 0 bases and J by 4 bases, with 9 bases between them. CDR3 residues: CASSLEGGSYGYTF. Written as DNA, the CDR3 is TGTGCCAGCAGCTTAGAGGGCGGGAGCTATGGCTACACCTTC.

The chain uses TRBV7-2 and TRBJ1-5; possible D gene TRBD1, 5 bases. The CDR3 totals 16 residues. Germline CDR1 reads SGHTA; CDR2 reads FQGNSA. The V end was cut by 4 bases, the J end by 4 bases, with 17 bases between. The CDR3 region has the DNA TGTGCCAGCAGCTCCTGGGGACGGGGGGAGAATCAGCCCCAGCATTTT. Translated: CASSSWGRGENQPQHF.

CDR3 residues: CASRGQAQNTEAFF. The CDR3 DNA reads TGTGCCAGCAGAGGACAGGCTCAGAACACTGAAGCTTTCTTT. The rearrangement joins TRBV28 to TRBJ1-1; the match to TRBD1 covers 7 bases. The CDR3 runs to 14 residues. Germline CDR1 reads MDHEN; CDR2 reads SYDVKM. Trimming took 6 bases from V and 1 from J; bases not matched to a gene: 5.

This clone was seen a handful of times. V usage is TRBV19 and J usage is TRBJ2-5; the D is unclear. The CDR3 totals 14 residues. Trimming cost V 3 bases and J 5 bases, with 13 bases left between them. Germline loops: CDR1 LNHDA, CDR2 SQIVND (reference sequence). CDR3 loop: CASSISYPLETQYF. The CDR3 nucleotides are TGTGCCAGTAGTATTAGTTACCCCTTGGAGACCCAGTACTTC.

V and J are TRBV28 and TRBJ1-2, with 7 nucleotides matching TRBD1. This CDR3 has 13 amino acids. Germline V gene sequence: CDR1 MDHEN, CDR2 SYDVKM. V lost 4 bases to trimming and J lost 4 bases; unmatched junction nucleotides: 3. The CDR3 protein is CASSWDSFYGYTF. The CDR3, as DNA: TGTGCCAGCAGTTGGGACAGTTTCTATGGCTACACCTTC.

The rearrangement joins TRBV11-2 to TRBJ1-2; D not resolved. Germline assignment: CDR1 SGHAT and CDR2 FQNNGV. The V end was cut by 1 base, the J end by 1 base, with 7 bases between. The CDR3 is 14 residues long. The CDR3 nucleotides read TGTGCCAGCAGCTTAGGCACAGTTAACTATGGCTACACCTTC. It specifies CASSLGTVNYGYTF.

This clone was detected only a few times. The chain couples TRBV4-1 to TRBJ2-2, with D uncertain. The V end was cut by 3 bases, the J end by 4 bases, with 3 bases between. The CDR3 sequence is 12 residues long. Germline values: CDR1 MGHRA, CDR2 YSYEKL. CDR3 region: CASSHSTGELFF. As DNA, the CDR3 is TGCGCCAGCAGCCACAGCACCGGGGAGCTGTTTTTT.

Notes on this clone: This sample includes further DNA sequences coding for the same CDR3. V and J are TRBV19 and TRBJ1-5, with 10 positions matching TRBD1. The CDR3 runs 15 residues. Germline CDR1 and CDR2: LNHDA and SQIVND (reference sequence). The ends lost 4 bases at V and 2 bases at J; junction bases unmatched: 2. This CDR3 reads CASSTGTGGNQPQHF. The DNA of the CDR3 is TGTGCCAGTAGTACCGGGACAGGGGGCAATCAGCCCCAGCATTTT. Combining the CDR3 with reference TRBV19 and TRBJ1-5 gives the whole variable domain DGGITQSPKYLFRKEGQNVTLSCEQNLNHDAMYWYRQDPGQGLRLIYYSQIVNDFQKGDIAEGYSVSREKKESFPLTVTSAQKNPTAFYLCASSTGTGGNQPQHFGDGTRLSIL.

V and J are TRBV19 and TRBJ1-1; D uncertain. This CDR3 is 15 amino acids long. Trimming removed 3 bases from V and 1 base from J, with 12 bases in between. Germline V gene data show CDR1 as LNHDA and CDR2 as SQIVND (reference sequence). CDR3: CASSIRRNTNTEAFF. The CDR3 DNA follows: TGTGCCAGTAGTATTAGGAGAAATACGAACACTGAAGCTTTCTTT.

The chain joins TRBV2 to TRBJ2-3; TRBD2 matches at 7 bases. Germline loops: CDR1 SNHLY, CDR2 FYNNEI. This CDR3 has 13 amino acids. The J segment lost 2 bases and the V segment lost 8 bases, leaving 4 bases of the junction unmatched. The CDR3: CASAGVLTDTQYF. The CDR3 DNA is TGTGCCAGCGCGGGGGTTCTCACAGATACGCAGTATTTT.

The rearrangement links TRBV11-2 to TRBJ2-1; 9 positions agree with TRBD2. Trimming took 5 bases from V and 5 from J; bases not matched to a gene: 7. CDR1 SGHAT and CDR2 FQNNGV come from the germline V gene. The CDR3 is 15 amino acids. DNA of the CDR3: TGTGCCAGCAGCCCCTCGGGACTAGCTGACAATGAGCAGTTCTTC. Amino acids: CASSPSGLADNEQFF.

The chain uses TRBV11-2 and TRBJ2-2; a possible D gene is TRBD2 (6 bases). The CDR3 totals 15 residues. Germline lookup yields CDR1 SGHAT and CDR2 FQNNGV. V was pared by 5 bases and J by 2 bases, with 12 bases between. CDR3 bases: TGTGCCAGCAGCCTGGGGACTCTTAACACCGGGGAGCTGTTTTTT. Translation gives CASSLGTLNTGELFF. Variable domain in full (rest from reference TRBV11-2 and TRBJ2-2): EAGVAQSPRYKIIEKRQSVAFWCNPISGHATLYWYQQILGQGPKLLIQFQNNGVVDDSQLPKDRFSAERLKGVDSTLKIQPAKLEDSAVYLCASSLGTLNTGELFFGEGSRLTVL.

At least ten counts were recorded for this clone. The chain has TRBV7-9 and TRBJ1-2; no clear D gene. V dropped 6 bases and J dropped 0 bases, with 11 bases sitting between them. CDR3 length: 14 amino acids. Per the germline V gene, CDR1 is SEHNR and CDR2 is FQNEAQ (reference sequence). The CDR3 sequence is CASSSPGTNYGYTF. The CDR3 coding sequence is TGTGCCAGCAGTTCGCCAGGTACTAACTATGGCTACACCTTC.

The chain is built from TRBV7-2 and TRBJ2-1; 7 nucleotides match TRBD1. Germline V gene lookup returns CDR1 SGHTA and CDR2 FQGNSA. The CDR3 contains 15 residues. V gave up 1 base and J gave up 2 bases; unmatched junction bases: 2. CDR3 DNA sequence: TGTGCCAGCAGCTTAGTGGGACAGACCTACAATGAGCAGTTCTTC. It specifies CASSLVGQTYNEQFF.

The chain carries TRBV6-5 and TRBJ2-3; tentative D call: TRBD1 (5 bases). V dropped 7 bases and J dropped 4 bases, with 12 bases sitting between them. In germline, CDR1 is MNHEY, CDR2 SVGAGI. This CDR3 has 13 residues. The CDR3 here is CASTTSGPDTQYF. For the CDR3, the DNA is TGTGCCAGCACGACTTCAGGGCCAGATACGCAGTATTTT.

This clone was recorded a few times. In DNA form, the CDR3 reads TGTGCCAGCAGCTTAGTTACAGGGGGCGCATACTCCTATAATTCACCCCTCCACTTT. Translation: CASSLVTGGAYSYNSPLHF. This chain uses TRBV7-9 with TRBJ1-6; TRBD1 matches 9 bases. The CDR3 extends over 19 amino acids. Germline V gives CDR1 SEHNR, CDR2 FQNEAQ (reference sequence). Losses at the gene ends were 1 base for V and 0 bases for J; bases not matched to a gene: 7.

This chain joins TRBV7-2 and TRBJ1-3, with D possibly TRBD1 on 5 matching bases. CDR3 length equals 15 residues. Germline values: CDR1 SGHTA, CDR2 FQGNSA. Deletions cut 4 bases from V and 0 bases from J, with 10 bases between. The CDR3 bases are TGTGCCAGCAGCTCCGGACATACCTCTGGAAACACCATATATTTT. Translation: CASSSGHTSGNTIYF.